This section outlines one T cell receptor beta chain sequence together with its context. Original analysis: It was from reference gene primer amplification that nucleated cell counts were estimated. Profiled with immunoSEQ multiplex PCR; TCRdb holds only in-frame clones, not every one. The DNA gave D and trimming, while V, J and clone size come from that table. The table lists approximately 110,000 clones, 70% to 90% of them singletons. This sample is drawn from a study of blood T cell repertoires in COVID-19. Study details: COVID-19 samples from acute and convalescent phases originated in the United States, Italy and Spain. PBMCs, B-cell-depleted T cells, or T cells were the source of the cDNA or gDNA that made up the material.

The receptor comes from a human donor in a cohort sampled during active COVID-19. The specimen sequenced was peripheral blood.

The CDR3 sequence is CSASQMNTEAFF. As DNA, the CDR3 is TGCAGTGCTAGTCAGATGAACACTGAAGCTTTCTTT. The V and J genes are TRBV20-1 and TRBJ1-1, with D unclear. The CDR3 is 12 amino acids. Trimming stripped 3 bases from V and 0 bases from J, with 5 bases between. Germline V gene data show CDR1 as DFQATT and CDR2 as SNEGSKA (reference sequence).